This T cell receptor beta chain was captured by sequencing in a study of molecular identifiers for immune sequencing clone quantification. This clonotype has ten or more counts. TCRdb fed the PCR reads into MiXCR, producing one record per CDR3 protein. The sample carries a few hundred thousand distinct CDR3 sequences, about a quarter recorded once. Germline CDR1 reads MDHEN; CDR2 reads SYDVKM. V was pared by 2 bases and J by 5 bases, with 13 bases between. CDR3 length: 15 amino acids. The rearrangement uses TRBV28 and TRBJ1-5; D is perhaps TRBD1 (5 bases). The clonotype originates from a human donor in good health. Some libraries in this study had Jurkat cell RNA spiked in. Material for sequencing was naive CD8+ T cells from blood, with Jurkat cell RNA spiked in. The subset is: FACS-sorted CD8+CD4-CCR7+CD45RA+ naive T cells. CDR3 nucleotide sequence: TGTGCCAGCAGTTTAAGGGCGAGGGACGATCAGCCCCAGCATTTT. Its protein is CASSLRARDDQPQHF.